This T cell receptor beta chain was captured in a study of T cell responses to AZD1222 COVID-19 vaccine. Overall study context: Second doses at about 4 or about 12 weeks were pooled.

Study-wide results and caveats: The breadth and depth of Spike-specific TCRs increased once two AZD1222 doses had been given.

With regard to this clone: Its matching antigen is unknown.

Measured with immunoSEQ multiplex PCR; TCRdb has only the in-frame clones, and not every one. Of about 110,000 clones in the sample, just under 95% were seen once. Trimming cost V 1 base and J 2 bases, with 11 bases left between them. The CDR3 runs to 15 residues. CDR1 is MDHEN and CDR2 is SYDVKM in the germline V gene. The sample consisted of peripheral blood, taken on day 0 of AZD1222 vaccination. The clonotype comes from an adult in good health. J is TRBJ1-1 and V is TRBV28; a weak D match, TRBD1 (5 bases). The CDR3 reads CASSLSPGINTEAFF. For the CDR3, the DNA is TGTGCCAGCAGTTTATCCCCAGGGATAAACACTGAAGCTTTCTTT.